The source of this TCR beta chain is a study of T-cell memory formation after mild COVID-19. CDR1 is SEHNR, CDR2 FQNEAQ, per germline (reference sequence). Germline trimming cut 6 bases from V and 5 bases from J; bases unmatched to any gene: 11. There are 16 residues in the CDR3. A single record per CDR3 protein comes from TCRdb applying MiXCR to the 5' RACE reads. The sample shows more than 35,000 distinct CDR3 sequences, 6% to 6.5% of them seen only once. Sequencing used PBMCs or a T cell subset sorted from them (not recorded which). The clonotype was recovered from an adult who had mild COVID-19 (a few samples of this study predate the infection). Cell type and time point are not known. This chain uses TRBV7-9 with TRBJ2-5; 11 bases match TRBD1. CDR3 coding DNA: TGTGCCAGCAGTTTTCGGACAGGGGGCCTGGGGGAGACCCAGTACTTC. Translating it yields CASSFRTGGLGETQYF.